This T cell receptor (beta chain) was sequenced for a study of shared clonotypes between healthy human individuals. Findings of the study overall: Sampling involved blood alone; tissue repertoires likely differ. Approximately 5.1% was the fraction of naive CD4 clonotypes found shared across a few donors.

Germline V gene data show CDR1 as LNHNV and CDR2 as YYDKDF (reference sequence). V lost 0 bases and J lost 8, with 14 bases in between. This CDR3 is built from 15 residues. Each subset's genomic DNA was shared equally among a number of immunoSEQ plates. Here immunoSEQ multiplex PCR was the method, and the copy in TCRdb shows in-frame clones only, minus some. Of millions of clones in the sample, 85% to 95% were seen once. CD8 cells regarded as naive lacked CD45RO, were positively chosen for CCR7, and omitted terminally differentiated effector memory CD45RA+ cells. Concerning this clone: Its antigen is unidentified.

The chain recombines TRBV15 with TRBJ1-5, with D hard to call. Sequenced: naive CD8+ T cells sorted from blood. The clonotype was recovered from a man younger than 30 in good health. CDR3 DNA: TGTGCCACCAGCAGAGATCTCAAGGGATTTGAGCCCCAGCATTTT. It is translated as CATSRDLKGFEPQHF.